The 27 T cell receptor beta chains below come from one sample, sequenced in a study of blood T cells in healthy people across ages. The second PCR ran about 6 to 12 cycles with a sample-barcoded 5' primer and J-beta primers. TCRdb passed the 5' RACE reads through MiXCR, listing each CDR3 protein once. The sample has 700,000 to 900,000 distinct CDR3 sequences; about a quarter are singletons. These data are also associated with another study on T cells of mothers and their children.

The sample taken for sequencing was blood. The receptors originated from a boy between 10 and 17 years old in good health.

The chain is built from TRBV19 and TRBJ1-5; TRBD1 might be the D (5 bases). The CDR3 totals 12 residues. Germline V gene lookup returns CDR1 LNHDA and CDR2 SQIVND (reference sequence). V shed 5 bases and J shed 6 bases, with 8 bases lying between them. The CDR3 sequence is CASSPGLQPQHF. The CDR3 bases are TGTGCCAGTAGTCCAGGGCTTCAGCCCCAGCATTTT.

This clonotype occurred a few times. The chain combines TRBV9 with TRBJ2-3; 8 bases match TRBD2. Germline trimming cut 0 bases from V and 2 bases from J; bases unmatched to any gene: 2. Germline V CDR1 and CDR2: SGDLS, YYNGEE. This CDR3 is built from 15 residues. The CDR3 sequence: CASSVAGGDTDTQYF. DNA for the CDR3: TGTGCCAGCAGCGTAGCGGGGGGGGACACAGATACGCAGTATTTT.

The chain carries TRBV4-3 and TRBJ2-5, with D tentatively TRBD1 (5 bases). Trimming left V 0 bases short and J 2 bases short, with 10 bases between. In germline, CDR1 is LGHNA, CDR2 YSLEER. This CDR3 is 15 amino acids long. The CDR3 loop reads CASSQDFQGQETQYF. CDR3 nucleotide sequence: TGCGCCAGCAGCCAAGATTTTCAGGGACAAGAGACCCAGTACTTC.

The gene calls are TRBV12-3 or TRBV12-4 and TRBJ1-2; 7 nucleotides align to TRBD1. This CDR3 spans 12 amino acids. V lost 4 bases and J lost 7; bases outside the gene matches: 3. The CDR3 spells CASSWPGGGYTF. The CDR3 DNA reads as TGTGCCAGCAGTTGGCCAGGGGGTGGCTACACCTTC.

The chain is built from TRBV6-2 or TRBV6-3 and TRBJ1-2; a weak D match, TRBD1 (6 bases). Trimming took off 6 bases at V and 2 bases at J, with 13 bases between the two ends. Germline CDR1 MNHEY, CDR2 SVGEGT. This CDR3 comprises 14 residues. CDR3 DNA: TGTGCCAGCAGGCAACGAGACAGGAACTATGGCTACACCTTC. It codes for CASRQRDRNYGYTF.

The V and J genes are TRBV6-1 and TRBJ1-1; tentatively, D is TRBD1 (6 bases). V was trimmed by 6 bases and J by 7 bases, leaving 18 bases between them. Germline values: CDR1 MNHNS, CDR2 SASEGT. This CDR3 contains 14 residues. In nucleotides, the CDR3 is TGTGCCAGCAGAAAAGAGGGGGGCTACGGTGAAGCTTTCTTT. This sequence encodes CASRKEGGYGEAFF.

This chain links TRBV20-1 with TRBJ2-5, with TRBD2 identical over 8 bases. The junction had 4 bases not matched to a gene; V was cut back by 1 base and J by 0 bases. Germline V lookup: CDR1 DFQATT, CDR2 SNEGSKA (reference sequence). The CDR3 is 15 residues long. The CDR3 region is CSARVVAGNQETQYF. The CDR3, as DNA: TGCAGTGCTAGAGTTGTAGCGGGGAACCAAGAGACCCAGTACTTC.

J is TRBJ2-2 and V is TRBV3-1, with 10 bases lining up with TRBD1. Trimming at V came to 6 bases and at J to 7 bases, leaving 8 bases not matched to a gene. The CDR3 is 15 residues long. The germline V gene encodes CDR1 LGHDT and CDR2 YNNKEL (reference sequence). CDR3 nucleotides: TGTGCCAGCAGAACGGGACAGGGGACCGGCGGGGAGCTGTTTTTT. This encodes CASRTGQGTGGELFF.

The V and J genes are TRBV23-1 and TRBJ1-4; no firm D call. TRBV23-1 is filed as an ORF, its function uncertain. The CDR3 contains 10 residues. V lost 7 bases to trimming and J lost 8 bases, with 5 bases between them. In DNA form, the CDR3 reads TGCGCCAGCACGCCGGAAAAACTGTTTTTT. Amino acids: CASTPEKLFF.

Comments on this clonotype: A read error may account for a junction end that differs from germline. The chain couples TRBV12-3 or TRBV12-4 to TRBJ2-2, with TRBD1 as a possible D gene (6 bases). The CDR3 covers 14 residues. CDR3 in amino acids: CASSQDSYTGELFF. The CDR3 DNA follows: TGCGCCAGCAGTCAGGACAGCTACACCGGGGAGCTGTTTTTT.

The rearrangement joins TRBV18 to TRBJ1-1; D is unclear. The V gene lost 5 bases and the J gene lost 5 bases, with 15 bases spanning the gap. This CDR3 contains 14 residues. Germline lookup yields CDR1 KGHSH and CDR2 LQKENI. CDR3: CASSAYSGKTEAFF. The CDR3 DNA follows: TGTGCCAGCTCAGCCTACTCCGGTAAGACTGAAGCTTTCTTT.

Concerning this clonotype itself: A read error may produce the germline difference seen at one junction end. The V and J genes are TRBV10-3 and TRBJ2-5, with 8 bases identical to TRBD1. This CDR3 comprises 14 residues. CDR1 is ENHRY, CDR2 SYGVKD, per germline. The CDR3 DNA sequence: TGCGCCATTAGGACAGGGAGAGGGGAGGAGACCCAGTACTTC. Residues: CAIRTGRGEETQYF.

This clonotype was counted only a few times. This chain connects TRBV5-1 to TRBJ2-7, with 9 bases fitting TRBD1. The CDR3 contains 15 residues. Germline V lookup: CDR1 SGHRS, CDR2 YFSETQ. The ends lost 3 bases at V and 5 bases at J; junction bases unmatched: 9. The DNA for the CDR3 is TGCGCCAGCAGCTCCGCCGGGACAGGGAGGAACGAGCAGTACTTC. Translation: CASSSAGTGRNEQYF.

The V call is TRBV2, the J call TRBJ2-1; D not certain. This CDR3 comprises 13 residues. V was cut by 1 base and J by 9 bases, with 10 bases left in between. CDR1 SNHLY and CDR2 FYNNEI come from the germline V gene. In nucleotides, the CDR3 is TGTGCCAGCAGTGAAGAGGCTAACGGTGAGCAGTTCTTC. This codes for CASSEEANGEQFF.

In its sample, this clonotype was seen a few times. The J gene is TRBJ2-6, the V gene TRBV7-9; D not resolved. V shed 7 bases and J shed 0 bases, with 4 bases lying between them. The CDR3 extends over 13 amino acids. CDR1 SEHNR and CDR2 FQNEAQ come from the germline V gene (reference sequence). The CDR3 coding sequence is TGTGCCAGCATGACCTCTGGGGCCAACGTCCTGACTTTC. Its protein is CASMTSGANVLTF.

This clonotype was picked up a small number of times. The chain employs TRBV29-1 and TRBJ1-2; perhaps TRBD1 as D (5 bases). Trimming left V 7 bases short and J 6 bases short, with 21 bases between. The CDR3 length is 14 residues. The germline V gene has CDR1 SQVTM and CDR2 ANQGSEA. Written as DNA, the CDR3 is TGCAGCGCTGCTAAGCTTTACGGAGGGGATGGCTACACCTTC. Amino acid sequence: CSAAKLYGGDGYTF.

V gene TRBV27 combines with J gene TRBJ1-4; 9 nucleotides match TRBD1. This CDR3 comprises 16 residues. The germline V gene encodes CDR1 MNHEY and CDR2 SMNVEV (reference sequence). V trimming: 3 bases; J trimming: 5 bases; junction bases outside the gene matches: 7. CDR3 amino acids: CASSFSKGTGNEKLFF. CDR3 DNA: TGTGCCAGCAGTTTCTCAAAAGGGACAGGGAATGAAAAACTGTTTTTT.

This clonotype was counted between two and nine times. The rearrangement uses TRBV4-2 and TRBJ1-5; D call uncertain. Germline V gives CDR1 LGHNA, CDR2 YNFKEQ. V lost 0 bases to trimming and J lost 3 bases, with 6 bases between them. The CDR3 length is 14 residues. CDR3 nucleotide sequence: TGTGCCAGCAGCCAAGAACCGTTCAATCAGCCCCAGCATTTT. Translating gives CASSQEPFNQPQHF.

The chain employs TRBV7-9 and TRBJ2-1; 9 bases are shared with TRBD1. CDR1 and CDR2 (germline): SEHNR, FQNEAQ (reference sequence). The CDR3 runs to 15 residues. V lost 5 bases to trimming and J lost 4 bases; unmatched junction nucleotides: 6. This chain's CDR3 is CASSLGTGPYNEQFF. CDR3 sequence (DNA): TGTGCCAGCAGCCTCGGGACAGGGCCGTACAATGAGCAGTTCTTC.

This clonotype has just a few counts. V is TRBV5-1 and J is TRBJ1-2; 7 bases fit TRBD1. The CDR3 has 17 residues. CDR1 and CDR2 (germline): SGHRS, YFSETQ. V lost 4 bases to trimming and J lost 8 bases; unmatched junction nucleotides: 20. CDR3 amino acids: CASSPSTGRDSYRGYTF. For the CDR3, the DNA is TGCGCCAGCAGCCCCTCGACAGGGAGGGATTCCTATAGGGGCTACACCTTC. Full variable domain (outside the CDR3, taken from reference TRBV5-1 and TRBJ1-2): KAGVTQTPRYLIKTRGQQVTLSCSPISGHRSVSWYQQTPGQGLQFLFEYFSETQRNKGNFPGRFSGRQFSNSRSEMNVSTLELGDSALYLCASSPSTGRDSYRGYTFGSGTRLTVV.

This clonotype was picked up a small number of times. This chain links TRBV11-2 with TRBJ2-1; 7 positions match TRBD1. The end of the DNA fits TRBJ2-7 better, so the J call may be wrong. The CDR3 extends over 14 amino acids. CDR1 and CDR2 (germline): SGHAT, FQNNGV. The CDR3 DNA follows: TGTGCCAGCAGCCCAGACGACAGGGTTGGGGAGCAGTACTTC. Amino acid sequence: CASSPDDRVGEQYF.

This chain connects TRBV10-3 to TRBJ2-5, with 9 bases identical to TRBD2. CDR3 length: 16 amino acids. From germline, CDR1 is ENHRY and CDR2 SYGVKD. J lost 4 bases, V lost 5 bases, and 11 bases had no gene match. The chain's CDR3 is CAISPGTSRSGETQYF. DNA for the CDR3: TGTGCCATCAGTCCCGGGACTAGCAGATCAGGAGAGACCCAGTACTTC.

The sample holds a few counts of this clonotype. The chain joins TRBV7-2 to TRBJ1-2; 8 bases match TRBD1. Trimming at V came to 4 bases and at J to 0 bases, leaving 7 bases not matched to a gene. Germline V gene lookup returns CDR1 SGHTA and CDR2 FQGNSA. This CDR3 has 16 amino acids. CDR3 in DNA: TGTGCCAGCAGCTCTTCAGGGGGCGTAGCTAACTATGGCTACACCTTC. This codes for CASSSSGGVANYGYTF.

This clonotype was seen a few times. The chain couples TRBV13 to TRBJ1-2; D gene uncertain. CDR1 PRHDT and CDR2 FYEKMQ come from the germline V gene (reference sequence). Trimming removed 0 bases at V and 2 bases at J, with 16 bases between. The CDR3 is 17 residues long. The CDR3 reads CASSLGLASATNYGYTF. The CDR3 nucleotides read TGTGCCAGCAGCTTAGGCCTAGCCTCCGCCACAAACTATGGCTACACCTTC.

This sequence joins TRBV7-3 and TRBJ2-3, with 15 bases fitting TRBD2. V was pared by 2 bases and J by 6 bases, with 0 bases of the junction left unmatched. Germline values: CDR1 SGHTA, CDR2 FQGTGA. CDR3 length: 15 residues. The CDR3: CASSLGTSGGDTQYF. CDR3 sequence (DNA): TGTGCCAGCAGCTTAGGGACTAGCGGGGGGGATACGCAGTATTTT.

This clonotype appeared a few times. The genes are TRBV29-1 and TRBJ2-7, with D unresolved. CDR1 is SQVTM, CDR2 ANQGSEA, per germline. The CDR3 spans 12 residues. The V gene lost 3 bases and the J gene lost 7 bases, with 13 bases spanning the gap. Here the CDR3 reads CSVDLNWGEQYF. The CDR3, as DNA: TGCAGCGTTGACCTAAACTGGGGAGAGCAGTACTTC.

This rearrangement joins TRBV7-9 to TRBJ2-7; 10 bases are a match to TRBD2. The CDR3 runs 19 residues. With V trimmed by 7 bases and J by 7 bases, 25 bases remained unmatched. From germline, CDR1 is SEHNR and CDR2 FQNEAQ (reference sequence). The chain's CDR3 is CASTLQNHSGRRPGREQYF. DNA for the CDR3: TGTGCCAGCACCCTTCAGAACCATAGCGGGAGGAGGCCGGGGAGGGAGCAGTACTTC. The complete variable domain, with remaining parts taken from reference TRBV7-9 and TRBJ2-7, reads DTGVSQNPRHKITKRGQNVTFRCDPISEHNRLYWYRQTLGQGPEFLTYFQNEAQLEKSRLLSDRFSAERPKGSFSTLEIQRTEQGDSAMYLCASTLQNHSGRRPGREQYFGPGTRLTVT.